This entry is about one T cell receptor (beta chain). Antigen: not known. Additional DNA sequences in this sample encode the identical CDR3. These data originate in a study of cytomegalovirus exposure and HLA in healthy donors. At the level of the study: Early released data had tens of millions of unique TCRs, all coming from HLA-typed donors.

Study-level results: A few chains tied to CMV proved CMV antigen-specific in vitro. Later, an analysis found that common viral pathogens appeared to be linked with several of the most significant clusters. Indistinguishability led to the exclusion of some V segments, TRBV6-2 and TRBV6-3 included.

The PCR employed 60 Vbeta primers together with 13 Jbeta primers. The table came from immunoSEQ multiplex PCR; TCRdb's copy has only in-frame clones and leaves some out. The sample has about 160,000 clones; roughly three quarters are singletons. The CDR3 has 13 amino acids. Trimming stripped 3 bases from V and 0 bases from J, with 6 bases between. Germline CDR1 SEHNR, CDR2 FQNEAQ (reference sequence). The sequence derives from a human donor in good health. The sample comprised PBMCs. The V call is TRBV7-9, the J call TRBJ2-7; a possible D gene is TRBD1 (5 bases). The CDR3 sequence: CASSFDSSYEQYF. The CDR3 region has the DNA TGTGCCAGCAGCTTTGACAGCTCCTACGAGCAGTACTTC.